Detailed here is one TCR beta chain. The table lists this clone with a count of one. This receptor's antigen is unknown. Per-base quality was not reported, and no clone a single base away is much larger than it. The data were taken from a study of blood T cell repertoires in COVID-19 (TCRdb year 2020). Regarding the research as a whole: Collaborator samples came from the United States, Italy and Spain and covered acute and convalescent phases of COVID-19. The dataset comprised deeply sampled blood TCRbeta repertoires from subjects exposed to, actively infected with, or recovered from COVID-19. The material from the prospective study consisted of cDNA or gDNA derived from T cells, B-cell-depleted T cells, or PBMCs. The repertoires were released in a freely available public database meant as a resource for research on the immune response to SARS-CoV-2. Samples were obtained from the ongoing ImmuneRACE study (first 160 participants) and from 1,254 subjects provided by 6 global collaborators. Where HLA class I and class II types were available, the types were taken from metadata supplied by the sample provider, not from assay-based typing. Sample metadata almost always included a de-identified subject ID, COVID-19 status, age in years and sex. Overall study outcomes, separate from this receptor: How much clinical and demographic metadata was included differed by source and by participant, and the metadata was provided uncurated.

According to the germline V gene, CDR1 reads MNHEY and CDR2 reads SVGAGI. The CDR3 starts with the cysteine, ends with the phenylalanine, and has 15 residues. The sequence is cut down to CDR3 DNA, 45 bases in frame from base 1. Trimming accounts for 6 bases at V and 2 bases at J, while the number of junction bases matched to no gene is 5. The immunoSEQ Assay, a bias-controlled multiplex PCR, was used to amplify TCRbeta CDR3 regions from genomic DNA. The authors processed their data as follows. The number of nucleated cells in each sample was estimated by amplification of reference gene primers within the assay. To quantify the absolute abundance of each unique TCRbeta CDR3 rearrangement, sequence reads were collapsed and filtered. For each sample, productive Simpson clonality was calculated as the square root of Simpson's diversity index over productive rearrangements. The source is immuneACCESS, and TCRdb retained only in-frame sequences with V and J called. Part of the clones is not carried over; for the studies checked, unresolved V genes explain less than half of this, and the remainder is unexplained. V and J calls and clone size come straight from that table; D and trimming were deduced from the DNA. The sample data list 170,000 or so clones, and around 87% of these were observed just once. The top ten hold about 3% of the sample.

The collaborating institutions used their own protocols to collect whole blood in K2EDTA tubes. For TCRbeta analysis, collaborators shipped samples as frozen whole blood, isolated PBMCs, or DNA extracted from either of those sample types. The material sequenced was peripheral blood. This clonotype was sampled from a man aged 35-49 years with active or convalescent COVID-19. This chain joins TRBV6-5 to TRBJ1-5, and TRBD1 aligns with 9 junction nucleotides. The sequence in DNA is TGTGCCAGCAGGCGGGACAGGGAGGGCAATCAGCCCCAGCATTTT. Translated, it reads CASRRDREGNQPQHF.